The clone carrying this T cell receptor (beta chain) was seen a handful of times. The antigen remains undetermined. Gene names follow the mouse nomenclature. The CDR3 end is not reached by the read, which stops 4 residues before it; the germline J gene fills it in. This sample is part of a study of CD8+ T cells in alopecia areata. Study-wide background: C3H/HeJ donors with spontaneous alopecia, roughly 6-13 months old, supplied skin grafts to approximately 6-10-week-old female C3H/HeJ mice. Findings of the study overall: Clonality in lesional scalp, especially alopecia totalis/universalis, exceeded that of normal scalp. Besides other cells, scalp samples also yield sequences of resident alphabeta T cells from normal skin. Compared with mice, patients displayed less clear TCR sharing, possibly for HLA-related reasons.

cDNA serving as the sequencing template came from extracted, reverse transcribed RNA. The repertoire was sequenced with immunoSEQ multiplex PCR; TCRdb's copy has only in-frame clones and lacks some. The profile covers roughly 120,000 clones, none occurring a single time. The CDR3 is 13 amino acids. Germline V gene sequence: CDR1 NNHDY, CDR2 SYVADS. Input material: lesional skin. The origin of this receptor is a C3H/HeJ mouse with alopecia areata. This line is of MHC haplotype H2-k. The chain joins TRBV13-3 to TRBJ2-5, with TRBD1 matching over 8 bases. The CDR3 DNA, read in part, is TGTGCCAGCAAGCAGGGGGCTGGGGAC. It codes for CASKQGAGD. The entire CDR3 is CASKQGAGDTQYF.